This entry concerns a single T cell receptor (beta chain). The CDR3 totals 17 residues. Germline V gene sequence: CDR1 MNHEY, CDR2 SVGEGT. V lost 0 bases, J lost 5 bases, and 13 bases stayed unmatched. The sample belongs to a study of identical twins. MiXCR was run by TCRdb on the 5' RACE reads, yielding one entry per CDR3 protein. The top ten hold 0.91% of the sample, which has roughly 540,000 distinct CDR3 sequences, 22% seen once. The same sample was also used in a study of T cells expressing NK-cell markers. That paper adds: Most of the eight sequenced donors tested HCMV-seropositive; one tested seronegative.

This chain joins TRBV6-2 or TRBV6-3 and TRBJ2-7, with 7 bases fitting TRBD2. This clonotype was obtained from a woman between 18 and 29 years old in good health. What was sequenced was CD4+ T cells sorted from blood. Here the CDR3 DNA reads TGTGCCAGCAGTTACTCGACAAGCGGGGCGAGTAAGGACGAGCAGTACTTC. Its protein is CASSYSTSGASKDEQYF.